The T cell receptor (beta chain) described here comes from a study of cytomegalovirus exposure and HLA in healthy donors. Overall study: Genotyping showed around 80% of roughly 400 donors falling in the Caucasian-associated ancestry cluster.

Losses at the gene ends were 4 bases for V and 5 bases for J; bases not matched to a gene: 7. Germline-derived CDR1 and CDR2 are GTSNPN and SVGIG (reference sequence). CDR3 length: 13 amino acids. PCR used 60 Vbeta primers and 13 Jbeta primers. Generated by immunoSEQ multiplex PCR, the TCRdb table keeps only in-frame clones and is missing some. The data show 60,000 or so clones, 70% to 90% seen once. Source material: PBMCs. This receptor was identified in a man aged 25-45 years in good health and CMV-seropositive. V and J are TRBV30 and TRBJ2-5; 7 bases are a match to TRBD2. CDR3 DNA: TGTGCCTGGAATCGGGCGGGAGTGGAGACCCAGTACTTC. Amino acid sequence: CAWNRAGVETQYF.